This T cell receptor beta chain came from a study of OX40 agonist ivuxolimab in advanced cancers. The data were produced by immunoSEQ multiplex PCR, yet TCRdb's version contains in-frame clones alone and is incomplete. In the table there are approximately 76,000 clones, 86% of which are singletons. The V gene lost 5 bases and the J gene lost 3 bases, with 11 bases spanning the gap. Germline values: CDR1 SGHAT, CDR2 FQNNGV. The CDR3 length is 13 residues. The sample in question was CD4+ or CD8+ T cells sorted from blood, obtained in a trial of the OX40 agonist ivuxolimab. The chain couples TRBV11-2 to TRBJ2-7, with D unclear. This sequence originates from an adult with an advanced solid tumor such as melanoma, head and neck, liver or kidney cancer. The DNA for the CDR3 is TGTGCCAGCAGCCCTGGACGGATCTACGAGCAGTACTTC. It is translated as CASSPGRIYEQYF.